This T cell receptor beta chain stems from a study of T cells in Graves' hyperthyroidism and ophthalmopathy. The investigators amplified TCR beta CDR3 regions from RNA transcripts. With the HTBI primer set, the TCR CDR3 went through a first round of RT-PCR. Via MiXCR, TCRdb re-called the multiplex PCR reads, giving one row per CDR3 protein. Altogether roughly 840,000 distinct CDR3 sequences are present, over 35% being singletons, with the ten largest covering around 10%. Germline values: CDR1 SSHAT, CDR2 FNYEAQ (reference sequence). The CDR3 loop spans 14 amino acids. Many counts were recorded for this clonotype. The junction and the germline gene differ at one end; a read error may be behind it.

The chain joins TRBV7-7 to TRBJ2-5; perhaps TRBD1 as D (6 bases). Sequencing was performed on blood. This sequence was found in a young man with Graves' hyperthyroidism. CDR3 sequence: CASSPIGGDETQYF. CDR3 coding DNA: TGTGCTAGCAGCCCCATAGGGGGAGACGAGACCCAGTACTTC.